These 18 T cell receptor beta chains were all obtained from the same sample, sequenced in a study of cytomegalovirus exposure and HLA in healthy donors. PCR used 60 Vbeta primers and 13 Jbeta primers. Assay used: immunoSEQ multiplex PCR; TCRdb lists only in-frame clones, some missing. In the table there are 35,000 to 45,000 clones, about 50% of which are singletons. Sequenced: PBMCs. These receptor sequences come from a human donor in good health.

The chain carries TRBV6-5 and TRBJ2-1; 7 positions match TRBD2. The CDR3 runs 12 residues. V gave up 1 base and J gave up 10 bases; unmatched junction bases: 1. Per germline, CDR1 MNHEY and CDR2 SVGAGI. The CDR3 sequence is CASSYWEGEQFF. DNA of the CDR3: TGTGCCAGCAGTTACTGGGAGGGGGAGCAGTTCTTC.

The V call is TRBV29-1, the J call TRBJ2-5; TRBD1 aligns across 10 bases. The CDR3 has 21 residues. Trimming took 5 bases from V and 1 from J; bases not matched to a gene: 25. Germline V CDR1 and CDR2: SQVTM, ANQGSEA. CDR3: CSVLVPDRGRSSGGRQETQYF. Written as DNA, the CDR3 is TGCAGCGTTTTAGTCCCTGACAGGGGGCGAAGTAGTGGGGGGCGCCAAGAGACCCAGTACTTC.

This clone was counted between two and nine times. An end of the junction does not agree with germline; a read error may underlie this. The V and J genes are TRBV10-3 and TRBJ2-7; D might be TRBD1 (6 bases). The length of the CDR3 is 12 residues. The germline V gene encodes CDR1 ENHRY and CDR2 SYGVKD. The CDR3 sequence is CAISDLGAGSRF. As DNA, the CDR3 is TGTGCCATCAGTGACTTGGGGGCAGGGTCCCGCTTC.

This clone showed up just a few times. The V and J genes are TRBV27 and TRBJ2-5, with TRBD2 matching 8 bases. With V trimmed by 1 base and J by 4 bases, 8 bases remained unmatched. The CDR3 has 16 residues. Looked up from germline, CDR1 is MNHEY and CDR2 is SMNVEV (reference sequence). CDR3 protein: CASSLLGGGGRETQYF. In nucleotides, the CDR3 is TGTGCCAGCAGTTTATTGGGGGGCGGGGGGCGAGAGACCCAGTACTTC.

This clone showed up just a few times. The CDR3 bases are TGTGCCAGCAGCCAACGAGCACGAAGGGGGGACAGGAACACTGAAGCTTTCTTT. This gives the protein CASSQRARRGDRNTEAFF. The gene calls are TRBV14 and TRBJ1-1; 7 positions match TRBD1. V was pared by 2 bases and J by 1 base, with 13 bases of the junction left unmatched. Germline CDR1 SGHDN, CDR2 FVKESK. The CDR3 loop spans 18 amino acids. The variable domain in full, completed from reference TRBV14 and TRBJ1-1, reads EAGVTQFPSHSVIEKGQTVTLRCDPISGHDNLYWYRRVMGKEIKFLLHFVKESKQDESGMPNNRFLAERTGGTYSTLKVQPAELEDSGVYFCASSQRARRGDRNTEAFFGQGTRLTVV.

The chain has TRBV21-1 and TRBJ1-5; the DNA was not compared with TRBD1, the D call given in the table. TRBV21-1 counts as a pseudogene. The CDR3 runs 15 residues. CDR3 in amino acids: CASSKSCRGGQPQHF. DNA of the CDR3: TGTGCCAGCAGCAAATCATGTAGAGGGGGTCAGCCCCAGCATTTT.

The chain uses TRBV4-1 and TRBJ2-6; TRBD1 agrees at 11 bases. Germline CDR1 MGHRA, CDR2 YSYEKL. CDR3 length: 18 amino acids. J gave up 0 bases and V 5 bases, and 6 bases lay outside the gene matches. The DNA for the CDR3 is TGCGCCAGCAGCATTCGGGGGACAGGGGGCTCTGGGGCCAACGTCCTGACTTTC. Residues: CASSIRGTGGSGANVLTF.

For the CDR3, the DNA is TGTGCCAGCAGTCTAGCGGGGGGGCTTCGTGAGCAGTTCTTC. Amino acid sequence: CASSLAGGLREQFF. This chain joins TRBV5-4 and TRBJ2-1, with 12 bases aligning to TRBD2. The trim removed 5 bases at V and 9 bases at J, leaving 6 bases unmatched. CDR1 and CDR2 (germline): SGHNT, YYREEE (reference sequence). The CDR3 runs 14 residues.

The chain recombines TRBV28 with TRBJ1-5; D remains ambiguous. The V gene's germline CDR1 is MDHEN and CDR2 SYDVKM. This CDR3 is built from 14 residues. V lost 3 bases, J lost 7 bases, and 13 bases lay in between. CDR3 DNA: TGTGCCAGCAGTTTTTCGGGGTCGAGACAGCCCCAGCATTTT. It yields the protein CASSFSGSRQPQHF.

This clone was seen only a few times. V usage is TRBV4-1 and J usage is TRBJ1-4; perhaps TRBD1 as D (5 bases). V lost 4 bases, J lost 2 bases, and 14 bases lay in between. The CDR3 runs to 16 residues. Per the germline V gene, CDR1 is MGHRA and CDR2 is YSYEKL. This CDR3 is CASSLIFGGTNEKLFF. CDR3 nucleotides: TGCGCCAGCAGCCTCATTTTCGGGGGGACTAATGAAAAACTGTTTTTT.

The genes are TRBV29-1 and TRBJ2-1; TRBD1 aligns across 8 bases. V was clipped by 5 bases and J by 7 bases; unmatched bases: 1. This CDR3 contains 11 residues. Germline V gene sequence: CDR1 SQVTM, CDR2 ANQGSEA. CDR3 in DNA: TGCAGCGTTTACAGGGGGAATGAGCAGTTCTTC. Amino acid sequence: CSVYRGNEQFF.

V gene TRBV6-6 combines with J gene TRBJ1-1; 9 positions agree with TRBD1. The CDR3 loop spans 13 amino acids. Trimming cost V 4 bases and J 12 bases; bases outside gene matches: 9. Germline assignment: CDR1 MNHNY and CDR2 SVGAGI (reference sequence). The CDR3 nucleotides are TGTGCCAGCAGTTCTCCGGGACAGGGTATTACTTTCTTT. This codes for CASSSPGQGITFF.

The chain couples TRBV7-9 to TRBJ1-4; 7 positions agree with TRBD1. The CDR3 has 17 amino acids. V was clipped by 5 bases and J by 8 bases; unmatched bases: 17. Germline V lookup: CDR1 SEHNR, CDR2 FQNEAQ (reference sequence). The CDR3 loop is CASSPGTAGVWLEKLFF. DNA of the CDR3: TGTGCCAGCAGCCCCGGGACAGCGGGAGTTTGGCTCGAAAAACTGTTTTTT.

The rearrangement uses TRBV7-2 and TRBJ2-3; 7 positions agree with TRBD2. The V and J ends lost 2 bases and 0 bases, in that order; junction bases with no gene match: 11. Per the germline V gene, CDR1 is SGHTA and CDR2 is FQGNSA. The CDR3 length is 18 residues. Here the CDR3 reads CASSLSPPLAASTDTQYF. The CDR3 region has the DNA TGTGCCAGCAGCTTAAGCCCCCCGCTAGCGGCTAGCACAGATACGCAGTATTTT.

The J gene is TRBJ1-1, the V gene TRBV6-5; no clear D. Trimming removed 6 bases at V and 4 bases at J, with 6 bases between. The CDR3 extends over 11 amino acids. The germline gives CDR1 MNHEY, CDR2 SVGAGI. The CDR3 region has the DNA TGTGCCAGCAGCCAGGCCACTGAAGCTTTCTTT. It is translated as CASSQATEAFF.

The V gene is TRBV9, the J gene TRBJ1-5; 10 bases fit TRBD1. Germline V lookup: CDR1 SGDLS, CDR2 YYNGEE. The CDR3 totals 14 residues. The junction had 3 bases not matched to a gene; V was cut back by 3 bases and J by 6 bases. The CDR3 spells CASSGGQGSQPQHF. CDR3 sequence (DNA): TGTGCCAGCAGCGGGGGACAGGGGAGTCAGCCCCAGCATTTT.

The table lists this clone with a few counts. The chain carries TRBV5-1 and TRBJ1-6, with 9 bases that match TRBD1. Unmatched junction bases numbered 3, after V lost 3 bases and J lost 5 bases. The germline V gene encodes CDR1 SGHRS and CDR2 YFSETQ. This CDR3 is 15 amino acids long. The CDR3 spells CASSWGDRDNSPLHF. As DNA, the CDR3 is TGCGCCAGCAGCTGGGGGGACAGGGATAATTCACCCCTCCACTTT.

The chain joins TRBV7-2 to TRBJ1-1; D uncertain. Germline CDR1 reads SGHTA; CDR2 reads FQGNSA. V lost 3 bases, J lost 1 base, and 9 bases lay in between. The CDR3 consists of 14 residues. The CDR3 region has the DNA TGTGCCAGCAGCTTCCCCACACGGAACACTGAAGCTTTCTTT. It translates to CASSFPTRNTEAFF.